The 28 T cell receptor beta chains in this list originate from one sample, sequenced in a study of regulatory T cells in long-lasting Graves disease (dated by TCRdb to about 2021). The time point label for this specimen denotes: newly diagnosed GD, antithyroid drugs for less than 3 months. For both TCR sequencing and RNA sequencing, RNA was extracted from PBMCs using TRIzol. Library preparation was by multiplex PCR. Sequencing was performed on an Illumina HiSeq 4000. To build TCR beta libraries, CDR3 regions were amplified by Arm-PCR using iRepertoire HTBI primers. In-frame beta chains were kept once TCRdb had trimmed the public reads at Q25 with fastp and called clones with MiXCR. Each CDR3 protein gets just one entry, which takes the most common genes and DNA from the rows behind it. This sample gives 450,000 to 700,000 distinct CDR3 sequences in total; about 13% of them show up just once. Of the sample, about 10% falls within the top ten clones.

These same data were also listed under a study on T cells in Graves' hyperthyroidism and ophthalmopathy.

The sequencing here drew on peripheral blood mononuclear cells (PBMCs), taken at new diagnosis, from a patient treated with antithyroid drugs. Receptors originate from a young man with Graves disease. Donor details come from another sample of the same person, matched by shared clones.

The chain has TRBV2 and TRBJ1-3; D is uncertain. The CDR3 covers 12 residues. The germline gives CDR1 SNHLY, CDR2 FYNNEI. With 8 bases removed from V and 0 bases from J, the gap between germline ends came to 5 bases. The CDR3 DNA follows: TGTGCCAGCCGAAGCTCTGGAAACACCATATATTTT. This encodes CASRSSGNTIYF.

This clonotype showed up just a few times. V and J are TRBV11-2 and TRBJ2-1; 8 nucleotides line up with TRBD2. This CDR3 is built from 16 residues. CDR1 and CDR2 (germline): SGHAT, FQNNGV. J lost 8 bases, V lost 2 bases, and 11 bases had no gene match. CDR3 sequence: CASSLYSGDPGDEQFF. CDR3 coding DNA: TGTGCCAGCAGCTTATATAGCGGGGATCCCGGGGATGAGCAGTTCTTC.

This clonotype was picked up a small number of times. The chain uses TRBV5-1 and TRBJ2-7; D is possibly TRBD2 (5 bases). The V end lost 1 base, the J end lost 7 bases, and 15 bases lay between the germline ends. Per the germline V gene, CDR1 is SGHRS and CDR2 is YFSETQ. The CDR3 is 14 amino acids. The CDR3 region is CASSLSVGEMEQYF. In DNA form, the CDR3 reads TGCGCCAGCAGCTTGTCCGTGGGAGAGATGGAGCAGTACTTC.

Ten or more counts support this clonotype. The chain recombines TRBV12-3 or TRBV12-4 with TRBJ2-4; no firm D call. V lost 1 base to trimming and J lost 9 bases, with 10 bases between them. This CDR3 is built from 13 residues. The CDR3 sequence is CASSLGGGSIQYF. The CDR3 DNA follows: TGTGCCAGCAGTTTAGGCGGCGGTAGCATTCAGTACTTC.

This clonotype was detected many times. V usage is TRBV11-3 and J usage is TRBJ2-3, with unresolved D. The CDR3 has 13 residues. V was cut by 1 base and J by 6 bases, with 8 bases left in between. Germline CDR1 SGHNT, CDR2 YENEEA. The CDR3 reads CASSLVEGDTQYF. The DNA of the CDR3 is TGTGCCAGCAGCTTAGTAGAAGGGGATACGCAGTATTTT.

This clonotype showed up many times. The gene calls are TRBV6-1 and TRBJ1-3; D is unresolved. V was trimmed by 4 bases and J by 0 bases, leaving 4 bases between them. This CDR3 spans 13 amino acids. The germline CDR1 and CDR2 sequences are MNHNS and SASEGT. The CDR3 region is CASSALSGNTIYF. In DNA form, the CDR3 reads TGTGCCAGCAGTGCTCTCTCTGGAAACACCATATATTTT.

In this sample, this clonotype turned up many times. The chain recombines TRBV7-2 with TRBJ1-5; 11 nucleotides agree with TRBD1. J lost 1 base, V lost 2 bases, and 4 bases had no gene match. Germline loops: CDR1 SGHTA, CDR2 FQGNSA. This CDR3 is 17 amino acids long. This CDR3 reads CASSLNGQGASNQPQHF. Here the CDR3 DNA reads TGTGCCAGCAGCTTAAACGGACAGGGGGCCAGCAATCAGCCCCAGCATTTT.

This clonotype was observed at least ten times. The rearrangement uses TRBV12-3 or TRBV12-4 and TRBJ2-7, with D possibly being TRBD2 (5 bases). The CDR3 has 12 residues. Trimming left V 6 bases short and J 5 bases short, with 11 bases between. The CDR3 sequence: CASRLRVNEQYF. The DNA for the CDR3 is TGTGCCAGCAGGTTGAGGGTGAACGAGCAGTACTTC.

V usage is TRBV20-1 and J usage is TRBJ2-7; 7 bases fit TRBD2. Germline CDR1 reads DFQATT; CDR2 reads SNEGSKA (reference sequence). There are 15 residues in the CDR3. V gave up 5 bases and J gave up 0 bases; unmatched junction bases: 10. The CDR3 sequence is CSAQTLAESSYEQYF. The CDR3 bases are TGCAGTGCTCAAACCCTAGCGGAGAGCTCCTACGAGCAGTACTTC.

This clonotype was observed many times. J is TRBJ1-4 and V is TRBV7-2; the D gene is possibly TRBD1 (5 bases). The V gene's germline CDR1 is SGHTA and CDR2 FQGNSA. V shed 6 bases and J shed 0 bases, with 8 bases lying between them. The CDR3 sequence is 14 residues long. The CDR3 nucleotides read TGTGCCAGCAGATTGGGGGCAACTAATGAAAAACTGTTTTTT. It yields the protein CASRLGATNEKLFF. The whole variable domain, filled in from reference TRBV7-2 and TRBJ1-4, reads GAGVSQSPSNKVTEKGKDVELRCDPISGHTALYWYRQSLGQGLEFLIYFQGNSAPDKSGLPSDRFSAERTGGSVSTLTIQRTQQEDSAVYLCASRLGATNEKLFFGSGTQLSVL.

As regards this clonotype: Possible read error: a much larger clone is one base away. Here the CDR3 reads CASREGGTGELFF. CDR3 DNA: TGTGCCAGCAGAGAAGGGGGGACCGGGGAGCTGTTTTTT. The chain combines TRBV6-1 with TRBJ2-2; D may be TRBD1 or TRBD2 (6 bases each). Germline assignment: CDR1 MNHNS and CDR2 SASEGT. There are 13 residues in the CDR3.

This chain uses TRBV20-1 with TRBJ2-2; 14 positions agree with TRBD2. The ends lost 3 bases at V and 2 bases at J; junction bases unmatched: 5. Per germline, CDR1 DFQATT and CDR2 SNEGSKA (reference sequence). CDR3 length equals 17 residues. The CDR3 DNA reads TGCAGTGCTAGGCGACTAGCGGGAGGGCCAAACACCGGGGAGCTGTTTTTT. This gives the protein CSARRLAGGPNTGELFF.

This clonotype was counted many times. The chain couples TRBV20-1 to TRBJ2-7, with 13 bases lining up with TRBD2. CDR1 is DFQATT and CDR2 is SNEGSKA in the germline V gene (reference sequence). This CDR3 is 13 amino acids long. Written as DNA, the CDR3 is TGCAGCGCGCCGGGACTAGCGGGACACGAGCAGTACTTC. This sequence encodes CSAPGLAGHEQYF.

This clonotype was seen a handful of times. The gene calls are TRBV6-1 and TRBJ2-7, with D possibly TRBD2 on 6 matching bases. V shed 8 bases and J shed 6 bases, with 14 bases lying between them. The CDR3 extends over 12 amino acids. From germline, CDR1 is MNHNS and CDR2 SASEGT. CDR3 protein: CASARGFGEQYF. As DNA, the CDR3 is TGTGCCAGCGCTCGGGGGTTTGGCGAGCAGTACTTC.

This clonotype turned up a few times. The rearrangement uses TRBV4-1 and TRBJ2-1; D perhaps matches TRBD2 (6 bases). The CDR3 is made up of 16 amino acids. V lost 6 bases and J 5 bases, leaving 20 bases between the germline ends. CDR1 MGHRA and CDR2 YSYEKL come from the germline V gene. CDR3 nucleotides: TGCGCCAGCAGTCCCCCGACTAGAGCGAAAAACAATGAGCAGTTCTTC. Translation: CASSPPTRAKNNEQFF.

This clonotype was found many times. V usage is TRBV5-1 and J usage is TRBJ2-7; 8 bases are shared with TRBD1. With V trimmed by 0 bases and J by 1 base, 3 bases remained unmatched. This CDR3 comprises 15 residues. The germline CDR1 and CDR2 sequences are SGHRS and YFSETQ. CDR3 coding DNA: TGCGCCAGCAGCTTGGGGACAGGGCAATCCTACGAGCAGTACTTC. Its protein product is CASSLGTGQSYEQYF.

CDR3 loop: CASSQVGRDTGRYEQYF. Here the CDR3 DNA reads TGCGCCAGCAGCCAGGTCGGACGGGACACCGGAAGATACGAGCAGTACTTC. The chain carries TRBV5-1 and TRBJ2-7; possible D gene TRBD1, 6 bases. In germline, CDR1 is SGHRS, CDR2 YFSETQ. The CDR3 extends over 17 amino acids. V was trimmed by 4 bases and J by 4 bases, leaving 24 bases between them.

This clonotype was seen many times. The gene calls are TRBV6-2 or TRBV6-3 and TRBJ2-3; 12 bases are a match to TRBD2. V trimming: 6 bases; J trimming: 4 bases; junction bases outside the gene matches: 8. This CDR3 comprises 16 residues. The germline V gene encodes CDR1 MNHEY and CDR2 SVGEGT. This CDR3 is CASSLKLAGGSDTQYF. CDR3 sequence (DNA): TGTGCCAGCAGCCTAAAACTAGCGGGAGGTTCAGATACGCAGTATTTT.

This clonotype has ten or more counts. V gene TRBV28 combines with J gene TRBJ1-5, with D tentatively TRBD1 (5 bases). V was pared by 10 bases and J by 0 bases, with 13 bases between. The CDR3 contains 14 residues. In germline, CDR1 is MDHEN, CDR2 SYDVKM. CDR3 loop: CATLGVSSNQPQHF. The CDR3 coding sequence is TGTGCCACCTTAGGGGTTAGTAGCAATCAGCCCCAGCATTTT.

In this sample, this clonotype turned up many times. The chain has TRBV5-1 and TRBJ2-7, with D tentatively TRBD1 or TRBD2 (5 bases each). CDR3 length: 16 amino acids. V gave up 0 bases and J gave up 2 bases, with 15 bases separating them. The germline CDR1 and CDR2 sequences are SGHRS and YFSETQ. The CDR3 DNA is TGCGCCAGCAGCTTGGCCGGGGCGAATCCCCCCTACGAGCAGTACTTC. Amino acids: CASSLAGANPPYEQYF.

This clonotype was observed at least ten times. Written as DNA, the CDR3 is TGTGCTAGTGGTTTTGGACTAGCGGGAGGGGAGACCCAGTACTTC. It specifies CASGFGLAGGETQYF. The J gene is TRBJ2-5, the V gene TRBV12-5, with 15 bases identical to TRBD2. V dropped 3 bases and J dropped 5; count of bases not matched to a gene: 1. This CDR3 has 15 residues. CDR1 and CDR2 from the germline V gene are LGHNT and FRNRAP. The entire variable domain, with the rest obtained from reference TRBV12-5 and TRBJ2-5, is as follows: DARVTQTPRHKVTEMGQEVTMRCQPILGHNTVFWYRQTMMQGLELLAYFRNRAPLDDSGMPKDRFSAEMPDATLATLKIQPSEPRDSAVYFCASGFGLAGGETQYFGPGTRLLVL.

This clonotype appeared many times. Germline is not matched at one junction end, which may reflect a read error. The chain joins TRBV5-1 to TRBJ2-2, with TRBD1 matching 9 bases. Germline V lookup: CDR1 SGHRS, CDR2 YFSETQ. CDR3 length equals 16 residues. The CDR3 here is CASSHFRQGGTGELFF. The CDR3 DNA reads as TGTGCCAGCAGCCACTTTAGACAGGGGGGAACCGGGGAGCTGTTTTTT.

This clonotype has ten or more counts. CDR3 sequence (DNA): TGCAGTGCCCTCAAAGGGCAGGGGTATGGCTACACCTTC. It is translated as CSALKGQGYGYTF. The J gene is TRBJ1-2, the V gene TRBV20-1; a weak D match, TRBD1 (6 bases). There are 13 residues in the CDR3. The V end was cut by 6 bases, the J end by 5 bases, with 16 bases between. Per germline, CDR1 DFQATT and CDR2 SNEGSKA (reference sequence).

In the case of this clonotype: Compared with germline, one end of the junction differs, possibly owing to a read error. The chain combines TRBV10-3 with TRBJ2-7; D not certain. Germline CDR1 and CDR2: ENHRY and SYGVKD. This CDR3 is 11 amino acids long. This CDR3 is CASSPLEGQYF. DNA of the CDR3: TGTGCCAGCAGTCCCCTAGAAGGGCAGTACTTC.

In nucleotides, the CDR3 is TGTGCCAGCAGTTGGTCTAGCGGGAGATCTGGGCAGTACTTC. This translates into CASSWSSGRSGQYF. This chain connects TRBV27 to TRBJ2-7; the match to TRBD2 covers 10 bases. The CDR3 contains 14 residues. V lost 4 bases, J lost 9 bases, and 9 bases stayed unmatched. Per the germline V gene, CDR1 is MNHEY and CDR2 is SMNVEV (reference sequence).

In its sample, this clonotype was seen many times. V is TRBV3-1 and J is TRBJ1-5, with D unclear. Per the germline V gene, CDR1 is LGHDT and CDR2 is YNNKEL (reference sequence). V lost 0 bases and J lost 2, with 11 bases in between. This CDR3 comprises 16 residues. For the CDR3, the DNA is TGTGCCAGCAGCCAAGATCAAGGGATTGGCAATCAGCCCCAGCATTTT. This translates into CASSQDQGIGNQPQHF.

In this sample, this clonotype turned up a few times. The V call is TRBV7-8, the J call TRBJ2-3; no firm D call. The CDR3 has 16 amino acids. The V gene's germline CDR1 is SGHVS and CDR2 FQNEAQ. V was cut by 1 base and J by 4 bases, with 15 bases left in between. The CDR3 loop is CASSLESPLLADTQYF. CDR3 in DNA: TGTGCCAGCAGCTTAGAATCCCCTTTGCTGGCAGATACGCAGTATTTT.

The V and J genes are TRBV5-1 and TRBJ2-5; no definite D call. V lost 0 bases to trimming and J lost 4 bases, with 7 bases between them. CDR3 length: 13 residues. CDR1 is SGHRS and CDR2 is YFSETQ in the germline V gene. The CDR3 DNA sequence: TGCGCCAGCAGCTTGGTGGGGTTAGAGACCCAGTACTTC. It is translated as CASSLVGLETQYF.